One sample yielded the 25 T cell receptor beta chains listed below, sequenced in a study of T cell clonotyping in hematopoietic cell transplantation. Time point in this sample: recipient sample about 28 days before transplant, after cytoreduction. Produced via immunoSEQ multiplex PCR; TCRdb's table is partial and in-frame only. The table lists roughly 5,700 clones, more than 75% of them singletons. This specimen consisted of peripheral blood mononuclear cells, obtained before stem cell transplant. These receptors all stem from a woman aged 45-59 years with acute myeloid leukemia. Some clones in this sample may be carry-over from other donors' samples.

The rearrangement links TRBV19 to TRBJ2-2; 7 bases agree with TRBD1. Trimming removed 4 bases from V and 2 bases from J; junction bases left unmatched: 4. This CDR3 comprises 15 residues. Germline CDR1 is LNHDA and CDR2 is SQIVND (reference sequence). The CDR3 is CASSTTGDNTGELFF. In DNA form, the CDR3 reads TGTGCCAGTAGTACCACAGGGGATAACACCGGGGAGCTGTTTTTT.

CDR3 in DNA: TGTGCCAGCAGCCAGGGGCCCGGCACAGATACGCAGTATTTT. Residues: CASSQGPGTDTQYF. V gene TRBV11-3 combines with J gene TRBJ2-3; D possibly corresponds to TRBD1 (6 bases). CDR1 and CDR2 from the germline V gene are SGHNT and YENEEA. The germline V and J ends were trimmed by 5 bases and 1 base, with 10 bases remaining between them. The CDR3 is 14 residues long.

As concerns this clone: An end of the junction does not agree with germline; a read error may underlie this. CDR3: CSVEELLLEF. The CDR3, as DNA: TGCAGCGTTGAGGAACTTCTCCTCGAATTC. The chain recombines TRBV29-1 with TRBJ1-2; no firm D call. The CDR3 loop spans 10 amino acids. Germline CDR1 is SQVTM and CDR2 is ANQGSEA.

The chain is built from TRBV5-1 and TRBJ2-1; TRBD1 agrees at 8 bases. Germline CDR1 SGHRS, CDR2 YFSETQ. V lost 0 bases, J lost 4 bases, and 6 bases stayed unmatched. There are 16 residues in the CDR3. As DNA, the CDR3 is TGCGCCAGCAGCTTGGAAATTAACAGGGGGTACAATGAGCAGTTCTTC. As protein: CASSLEINRGYNEQFF.

The V and J genes are TRBV19 and TRBJ2-1; D is ambiguous. Trimming cost V 3 bases and J 6 bases, with 9 bases left between them. The V gene's germline CDR1 is LNHDA and CDR2 SQIVND (reference sequence). The CDR3 contains 13 residues. CDR3 sequence: CASSISYRNEQFF. The CDR3 nucleotides read TGTGCCAGTAGTATTTCTTACCGCAATGAGCAGTTCTTC.

V usage is TRBV21-1 and J usage is TRBJ1-5. TRBV21-1 is recorded as a pseudogene. The CDR3 runs to 19 residues. The CDR3 reads CASSQNCRAHGRRYQPQHF. CDR3 bases: TGTGCCAGCAGCCAGAACTGCCGGGCCCACGGCCGGAGGTATCAGCCCCAGCATTTT.

V and J are TRBV9 and TRBJ2-1, with D unclear. Germline V gene data show CDR1 as SGDLS and CDR2 as YYNGEE. The CDR3 loop spans 16 amino acids. Trimming pared 1 base from V and 6 bases from J, leaving 17 bases between. The CDR3 reads CASSVRWPDISNEQFF. In DNA, the CDR3 is TGTGCCAGCAGCGTACGGTGGCCTGACATTTCCAATGAGCAGTTCTTC.

The J gene is TRBJ2-3, the V gene TRBV7-8, with D uncertain. Trimming took 2 bases from V and 0 from J, leaving 12 bases between them. The CDR3 consists of 16 residues. CDR1 and CDR2 (germline): SGHVS, FQNEAQ. The CDR3 here is CASSLRRDTSTDTQYF. Here the CDR3 DNA reads TGTGCCAGCAGCTTACGTAGGGATACTAGCACAGATACGCAGTATTTT.

V gene TRBV5-5 combines with J gene TRBJ2-7; 10 nucleotides agree with TRBD1. The V segment lost 0 bases and the J segment 4 bases; nucleotides outside the gene matches: 1. The CDR3 covers 14 residues. CDR1 is SGHKS, CDR2 YYEKEE, per germline (reference sequence). DNA of the CDR3: TGTGCCAGCAGCTTGGGACAGGGGGCTTACGAGCAGTACTTC. Translated, it gives CASSLGQGAYEQYF.

The gene calls are TRBV28 and TRBJ2-1; 13 bases map to TRBD2. After removal of 8 bases from V and 3 bases from J, the junction contained 1 base not matched to a gene. The CDR3 is 14 amino acids. CDR1 is MDHEN, CDR2 SYDVKM, per germline. The CDR3 reads CASGLAGVYNEQFF. CDR3 DNA sequence: TGTGCCAGCGGACTAGCGGGAGTCTACAATGAGCAGTTCTTC.

The chain recombines TRBV10-2 with TRBJ1-5, with 8 positions matching TRBD1. Germline assignment: CDR1 WSHSY and CDR2 SAAADI. CDR3 size: 13 residues. V shed 6 bases and J 7 bases; nucleotides not matched to a gene: 5. This chain's CDR3 is CASSQGARQPQHF. The DNA of the CDR3 is TGCGCCAGCAGCCAGGGGGCTAGGCAGCCCCAGCATTTT.

This CDR3 is CASSRAGPDTQYF. CDR3 nucleotides: TGTGCCAGCAGCCGAGCAGGGCCAGATACGCAGTATTTT. The J gene is TRBJ2-3, the V gene TRBV21-1; the table names TRBD1, a call not compared with the DNA. TRBV21-1 is annotated as a pseudogene. This CDR3 spans 13 amino acids.

The V and J genes are TRBV7-3 and TRBJ2-4; 8 bases are shared with TRBD2. The V and J ends lost 5 bases and 5 bases, in that order; junction bases with no gene match: 8. This CDR3 comprises 15 residues. CDR1 is SGHTA and CDR2 is FQGTGA in the germline V gene. The CDR3 DNA is TGTGCCAGCAGCCGCAACGGGGGGGCCCAAAACATTCAGTACTTC. It codes for CASSRNGGAQNIQYF.

The chain is built from TRBV5-6 and TRBJ1-1; D is possibly TRBD1 (5 bases). Trimming took 0 bases from V and 11 from J, leaving 8 bases between them. The CDR3 loop spans 11 amino acids. The germline V gene has CDR1 SGHDT and CDR2 YYEEEE. The CDR3 is CASSLAGDAFF. In DNA form, the CDR3 reads TGTGCCAGCAGCTTGGCTGGGGACGCTTTCTTT.

This chain uses TRBV5-4 with TRBJ1-6; D might be TRBD1 (5 bases). CDR3 length: 15 amino acids. Germline V gene lookup returns CDR1 SGHNT and CDR2 YYREEE (reference sequence). Trimming cost V 4 bases and J 9 bases, with 17 bases left between them. The CDR3 nucleotides read TGTGCCAGCAGCAACTCAGGCGCGGGGCGTTCACCCCTCCACTTT. Its translation is CASSNSGAGRSPLHF.

The chain uses TRBV28 and TRBJ1-1; D is possibly TRBD1 (5 bases). Trimming shortened V by 6 bases and J by 4 bases, and 9 bases separated the two germline ends. Germline CDR1 MDHEN, CDR2 SYDVKM. This CDR3 contains 12 residues. CDR3 nucleotides: TGTGCCAGCAGGGGGCAGATCACTGAAGCTTTCTTT. Amino acid sequence: CASRGQITEAFF.

In this sample, this clone turned up once. In DNA form, the CDR3 reads TGTGCCAGCAATATGGGGACTGAAGCTTTCTTT. Encoded protein: CASNMGTEAFF. This sequence joins TRBV6-1 and TRBJ1-1; D not certain. Germline V gives CDR1 MNHNS, CDR2 SASEGT. The CDR3 is 11 residues long. Deletions cut 7 bases from V and 5 bases from J, with 8 bases between.

By share, this clone counts as large. The V call is TRBV11-2, the J call TRBJ2-5, with 8 bases that match TRBD1. Per the germline V gene, CDR1 is SGHAT and CDR2 is FQNNGV. The CDR3 spans 14 residues. V was pared by 1 base and J by 4 bases, with 2 bases of the junction left unmatched. The CDR3: CASSLVTGGETQYF. The CDR3 region has the DNA TGTGCCAGCAGCTTAGTCACAGGGGGAGAGACCCAGTACTTC.

The rearrangement joins TRBV5-6 to TRBJ2-1; D may be TRBD2 (7 bases). V gave up 5 bases and J gave up 5 bases, with 11 bases separating them. The CDR3 runs 13 residues. Germline V gives CDR1 SGHDT, CDR2 YYEEEE. The CDR3 region is CASSLGGDNEQFF. The CDR3 DNA reads as TGTGCCAGCAGTCTAGGGGGGGACAATGAGCAGTTCTTC.

This rearrangement joins TRBV28 to TRBJ2-1; D ambiguous. Germline CDR1 MDHEN, CDR2 SYDVKM. The CDR3 has 13 residues. Trimming took off 3 bases at V and 8 bases at J, with 11 bases between the two ends. The CDR3 is CASSLSAVDEQFF. CDR3 DNA sequence: TGTGCCAGCAGTTTGAGCGCGGTCGATGAGCAGTTCTTC. The variable domain in full, completed from reference TRBV28 and TRBJ2-1, reads DVKVTQSSRYLVKRTGEKVFLECVQDMDHENMFWYRQDPGLGLRLIYFSYDVKMKEKGDIPEGYSVSREKKERFSLILESASTNQTSMYLCASSLSAVDEQFFGPGTRLTVL.

The chain employs TRBV9 and TRBJ1-1; no firm D call. V lost 4 bases, J lost 4 bases, and 11 bases lay in between. Germline CDR1 and CDR2: SGDLS and YYNGEE. This CDR3 comprises 13 residues. The CDR3 region has the DNA TGTGCCAGCAGCCCCCCGTTGGGCACTGAAGCTTTCTTT. It codes for CASSPPLGTEAFF.

The genes are TRBV11-2 and TRBJ1-3; no clear D gene. Germline assignment: CDR1 SGHAT and CDR2 FQNNGV. Trimming cost V 5 bases and J 0 bases, with 14 bases left between them. This CDR3 has 16 amino acids. This CDR3 is CASSPRLRASGNTIYF. CDR3 coding DNA: TGTGCCAGCAGCCCACGGCTTCGTGCCTCTGGAAACACCATATATTTT.

The V gene is TRBV4-3, the J gene TRBJ2-3, with no clear D. V lost 0 bases and J 3 bases, leaving 19 bases between the germline ends. The CDR3 length is 18 residues. Germline V lookup: CDR1 LGHNA, CDR2 YSLEER. Here the CDR3 DNA reads TGCGCCAGCAGCCAAGATTTCGTGGCGGCGATTATGACAGATACGCAGTATTTT. It encodes CASSQDFVAAIMTDTQYF.

The chain recombines TRBV2 with TRBJ2-1; D may be TRBD2 (5 bases). V was clipped by 4 bases and J by 3 bases, with 13 bases between them. Germline CDR1 reads SNHLY; CDR2 reads FYNNEI. CDR3 length equals 15 residues. The CDR3, as DNA: TGTGCCAGCAGTGGTGGACTGGTATACTACAATGAGCAGTTCTTC. Its translation: CASSGGLVYYNEQFF.

The chain links TRBV29-1 to TRBJ2-6; D call uncertain. CDR3 length: 13 residues. CDR1 is SQVTM and CDR2 is ANQGSEA in the germline V gene. V was shortened by 6 bases and J by 0 bases, with 6 bases between the two germline ends. CDR3 coding DNA: TGCAGCGTCTACTCCTCTGGGGCCAACGTCCTGACTTTC. Translated: CSVYSSGANVLTF.